A single sample is the source of the 17 T cell receptor beta chains below, sequenced in a study of blood T cell repertoires in COVID-19. Profiling relied on immunoSEQ multiplex PCR, and the TCRdb table lists in-frame clones only, not all of them. Of fewer than 400,000 clones detected, around 87% appear once; the ten largest clones hold roughly 10%. Sequencing was done on a sample of PBMCs or T cells enriched from blood (not recorded which). All receptors come from a woman between 50 and 59 years old who had recovered from COVID-19.

The chain employs TRBV18 and TRBJ2-5; the D gene is possibly TRBD1 (5 bases). Germline assignment: CDR1 KGHSH and CDR2 LQKENI. This CDR3 region has 18 residues. V was clipped by 5 bases and J by 6 bases, with 28 bases between them. CDR3 sequence: CASSAPLRPGQVSKTQYF. CDR3 bases: TGTGCCAGCTCAGCGCCCCTCAGGCCAGGGCAAGTCTCGAAGACCCAGTACTTC. The complete variable domain, with remaining parts taken from reference TRBV18 and TRBJ2-5, reads NAGVMQNPRHLVRRRGQEARLRCSPMKGHSHVYWYRQLPEEGLKFMVYLQKENIIDESGMPKERFSAEFPKEGPSILRIQQVVRGDSAAYFCASSAPLRPGQVSKTQYFGPGTRLLVL.

This clone was picked up one time. CDR3 in DNA: TGTGCCAGCAATTTGGGAGGGGATCAGCCCCAGCATTTT. It translates to CASNLGGDQPQHF. The chain joins TRBV28 to TRBJ1-5; perhaps TRBD1 as D (5 bases). From germline, CDR1 is MDHEN and CDR2 SYDVKM. V was shortened by 7 bases and J by 5 bases, with 12 bases between the two germline ends. The CDR3 is made up of 13 amino acids.

The chain joins TRBV7-6 to TRBJ1-1; a possible D gene is TRBD1 (5 bases). Germline CDR1 reads SGHVS; CDR2 reads FNYEAQ. The CDR3 consists of 12 residues. V lost 5 bases and J 11 bases, leaving 15 bases between the germline ends. Written as DNA, the CDR3 is TGTGCCAGCAGCCCTCGGGGGGTGTTGGCTTTCTTT. Protein: CASSPRGVLAFF. The whole variable domain, remainder taken from reference TRBV7-6 and TRBJ1-1, is GAGVSQSPRYKVTKRGQDVALRCDPISGHVSLYWYRQALGQGPEFLTYFNYEAQQDKSGLPNDRFSAERPEGSISTLTIQRTEQRDSAMYRCASSPRGVLAFFGQGTRLTVV.

The V call is TRBV2, the J call TRBJ2-3; D gene ambiguous. Germline assignment: CDR1 SNHLY and CDR2 FYNNEI. The germline V and J ends were trimmed by 1 base and 4 bases, with 6 bases remaining between them. CDR3 size: 13 residues. DNA of the CDR3: TGTGCCAGCAGTGAAGATGGCCCAGATACGCAGTATTTT. Translating gives CASSEDGPDTQYF.

CDR3 loop: CASSWVGSSYNEQFF. The CDR3 coding sequence is TGCGCCAGCAGCTGGGTGGGGAGCTCCTACAATGAGCAGTTCTTC. The chain links TRBV5-1 to TRBJ2-1; D is possibly TRBD2 (5 bases). The V gene's germline CDR1 is SGHRS and CDR2 YFSETQ. V lost 3 bases and J 0 bases, leaving 10 bases between the germline ends. The CDR3 has 15 residues. The complete variable domain, with remaining parts taken from reference TRBV5-1 and TRBJ2-1, reads KAGVTQTPRYLIKTRGQQVTLSCSPISGHRSVSWYQQTPGQGLQFLFEYFSETQRNKGNFPGRFSGRQFSNSRSEMNVSTLELGDSALYLCASSWVGSSYNEQFFGPGTRLTVL.

The chain recombines TRBV9 with TRBJ2-2, with unresolved D. Per the germline V gene, CDR1 is SGDLS and CDR2 is YYNGEE. The germline V and J ends were trimmed by 1 base and 3 bases, with 7 bases remaining between them. The CDR3 sequence is 14 residues long. CDR3 DNA: TGTGCCAGCAGCGTAAACACCTACACCGGGGAGCTGTTTTTT. It encodes CASSVNTYTGELFF.

V gene TRBV12-2 combines with J gene TRBJ2-1; the listed D gene, TRBD2, was not tested against the DNA. TRBV12-2 is labeled a pseudogene. This CDR3 contains 16 residues. The CDR3 DNA follows: TGTGCAAGTCGCTTAGACGAGGGGGGGCGCTACAATGAGCAGTTCTTC. It encodes CASRLDEGGRYNEQFF.

This clone was observed a single time. V gene TRBV10-3 combines with J gene TRBJ1-2, with D hard to call. Germline V gene sequence: CDR1 ENHRY, CDR2 SYGVKD. This CDR3 comprises 13 residues. The V and J ends lost 2 bases and 12 bases respectively, with 16 bases between them. The CDR3 DNA is TGTGCCATCAGTGAGGGACGGGGTTTGGAAAACACCTTC. Translation: CAISEGRGLENTF.

This clone was seen just once. This chain joins TRBV7-8 and TRBJ2-1; a weak D match, TRBD2 (5 bases). CDR1 is SGHVS, CDR2 FQNEAQ, per germline. The V end lost 1 base, the J end lost 6 bases, and 13 bases lay between the germline ends. The CDR3 spans 15 residues. The CDR3 here is CASSLEVPRGNEQFF. The CDR3, as DNA: TGTGCCAGCAGCTTAGAGGTCCCCCGGGGCAATGAGCAGTTCTTC.

V is TRBV4-2 and J is TRBJ2-5; no clear D gene. Trimming removed 0 bases from V and 5 bases from J, with 10 bases in between. CDR1 and CDR2 from the germline V gene are LGHNA and YNFKEQ. CDR3 length: 14 amino acids. CDR3 DNA sequence: TGTGCCAGCAGCCAAGATAGGCGGCTTGAGACCCAGTACTTC. Translating gives CASSQDRRLETQYF.

With regard to this clone: The sample contains more than one DNA sequence encoding this CDR3. The J gene is TRBJ2-1, the V gene TRBV2, with TRBD2 identical over 13 bases. V gave up 6 bases and J gave up 4 bases; unmatched junction bases: 3. CDR1 and CDR2 from the germline V gene are SNHLY and FYNNEI. The CDR3 runs to 15 residues. The CDR3 sequence is CASRGLAGVYNEQFF. CDR3 bases: TGTGCCAGCAGAGGACTAGCGGGAGTTTACAATGAGCAGTTCTTC.

The J gene is TRBJ1-1, the V gene TRBV6-5, with 7 bases lining up with TRBD1. The germline CDR1 and CDR2 sequences are MNHEY and SVGAGI. The CDR3 is 14 residues long. The J segment lost 4 bases and the V segment lost 5 bases, leaving 7 bases of the junction unmatched. The CDR3 DNA follows: TGTGCCAGCAGTCGACAGGGTAGGGGCACTGAAGCTTTCTTT. Residues: CASSRQGRGTEAFF.

The genes are TRBV6-6 and TRBJ1-2, with D tentatively TRBD1 (6 bases). The CDR3 is made up of 15 amino acids. CDR1 and CDR2 (germline): MNHNY, SVGAGI (reference sequence). Trimming removed 4 bases at V and 4 bases at J, with 16 bases between. DNA of the CDR3: TGTGCCAGCAGTTCGCCAGACAGGACGCCCTATGGCTACACCTTC. Translation gives CASSSPDRTPYGYTF.

The V and J genes are TRBV2 and TRBJ1-1; TRBD1 matches at 11 bases. V was pared by 5 bases and J by 6 bases, with 8 bases of the junction left unmatched. The CDR3 totals 15 residues. CDR1 and CDR2 (germline): SNHLY, FYNNEI. As DNA, the CDR3 is TGTGCCAGCAGTAAATCAGGACAGGGGGCCTCTGAAGCTTTCTTT. Its translation: CASSKSGQGASEAFF.

The chain combines TRBV28 with TRBJ2-7; D unclear. The CDR3 totals 11 residues. CDR1 is MDHEN, CDR2 SYDVKM, per germline. V was clipped by 3 bases and J by 7 bases, with 7 bases between them. CDR3 protein: CASSFPQEQYF. CDR3 sequence (DNA): TGTGCCAGCAGTTTCCCCCAGGAGCAGTACTTC.

This clone was seen more than once but under ten times. The chain employs TRBV6-5 and TRBJ1-2; no firm D call. The V gene lost 2 bases and the J gene lost 0 bases, with 7 bases spanning the gap. Germline assignment: CDR1 MNHEY and CDR2 SVGAGI. The CDR3 runs 14 residues. The CDR3 nucleotides are TGTGCCAGCAGTTACAAGACATCTAACTATGGCTACACCTTC. Translating it yields CASSYKTSNYGYTF.

The gene calls are TRBV2 and TRBJ2-7; D gene uncertain. V gave up 8 bases and J gave up 1 base, with 6 bases separating them. This CDR3 is built from 11 residues. Germline V lookup: CDR1 SNHLY, CDR2 FYNNEI. The DNA for the CDR3 is TGTGCCAGCCTCTCTTCCTACGAGCAGTACTTC. It codes for CASLSSYEQYF.